Sequencing of this TCR beta chain was carried out in a study of early stage breast cancer tumors (dated by TCRdb to 2016 to 2017). At the level of the whole study: Of the approximately 15 invasive breast tumors, roughly eleven were found to be estrogen receptor-positive, progesterone receptor-positive and HER2-negative. About 70% of the 12 ER+/PR+/HER2- tumors were invasive ductal carcinomas, while the other four were invasive lobular carcinomas. A total of 2.5 million to 3 million templates, representing under 1.1 million unique clonotypes, were detected across all samples. A read coverage of roughly 10-fold per sample was achieved on average. Overall study results and their limits: Enriched TCRB sequences shared across patients were mostly commonly generated sequences, unlikely to play an important role in the tumor microenvironment. Greater similarity was observed between blood and normal breast repertoires than between blood and tumor repertoires, and tumor was distinguished from normal in about 90% of the 16 patients when each tissue was compared with blood. Because the cohort was small, a breakdown by tumor subtype could not be done. About 2.7-fold higher T cell density and higher clonality were observed in tumors than in adjacent normal breast tissue. Chain pairing and functional markers such as CD4, CD8 and FOXP3 were not captured by bulk genomic DNA sequencing of unsorted cells.

Trimming takes 6 bases from V and 8 bases from J, and the germline ends sit 13 bases apart. Inclusive of the bounding cysteine and phenylalanine, the CDR3 is 12 residues long. The CDR3 DNA has 36 bases and is translated from base 1. Based on the germline V gene, the CDR1 and CDR2 sequences are MDHEN and SYDVKM. Each sample was amplified in two independent genomic DNA replicates, using 0.4 to 0.6 ug for blood and around 1.5 ug for tumor or normal breast. TCRB sequencing of genomic DNA was carried out with the ImmunoSeq Intro kit according to the manufacturer's instructions. Multiplex PCR was run for 30 to 40 cycles using proprietary primers and spike-in control sequences for absolute quantification. An 87-bp fragment spanning the CDR3 and flanking V and J genes was sequenced with single-end 150-bp reads. Seven samples, each with two replicates, were multiplexed per lane of an Illumina MiSeq using version 3.0 chemistry. In the authors' own workflow: The vendor's proprietary pipeline handled the raw data processing, merging both replicates into a single result for each sample. A clonotype was defined as productive rearrangements that share the same V-gene family, CDR3 amino acid sequence and J-gene segment. Clonality was calculated as 1 minus the normalized Shannon entropy (Pielou evenness) of TCRB abundances. T cell density was estimated as total templates divided by the number of input cells, with the number of input cells inferred from the DNA input amount. Total repertoire diversity and clonality were estimated with Recon using default parameters. Tumor-enriched clonotypes were defined as having over 0.1% abundance in tumor and at least 32-fold higher abundance than in normal breast. TCRdb stores this immuneACCESS table with in-frame sequences only. Part of the clones is absent; in the studies checked, under half of the shortfall reflects unresolved V genes, and no reason is known for the rest. The D gene and trimming were derived from the DNA, and the V and J assignments and clone size from that table. For this sample there are 20,000 to 30,000 clones; 65% to 75% appear just once. The top ten clonotypes cover just under 10% of the sample.

In regard to this clone: Its antigen is still unknown. No per-base quality is available; no much larger clone lies one base away.

Dicing about 20-50 mg of tumor tissue typically gave a DNA yield of more than 2.5 ug. The study profiled bulk TCR beta-chain repertoires in matched peripheral blood, tumor and adjacent normal breast tissue taken from some 17 patients with early-stage breast cancer. Following resection, visually identified tumor tissue was excised and transferred into prechilled RNAlater. Tumor tissue (about 19-55 mg) was diced and homogenized in RLTplus buffer with beta-mercaptoethanol and antifoaming agent using a TissueLyser II. Genomic DNA was extracted with the Qiagen AllPrep DNA/RNA Mini kit. The sequence is built from TRBV28 and TRBJ1-2; confidence is insufficient to name the D gene. Input material: breast tumor tissue. The clonotype was recovered from a person between 60 and 70 years old with breast cancer. Read as DNA, the sequence is TGTGCCAGCAGGCCTAGCCTGTCCGGCTACACCTTC. Translated, it gives CASRPSLSGYTF.